The 5 T cell receptor beta chains reported below all come from one sample, sequenced in a study of OX40 agonist ivuxolimab in advanced cancers. The assay was immunoSEQ multiplex PCR, and TCRdb's table has in-frame clones only and misses some. This table has about 50,000 clones, 65% to 85% appearing once. The starting material was CD4+ or CD8+ T cells sorted from blood, obtained in a trial of the OX40 agonist ivuxolimab. The receptor set was obtained from an adult with an advanced solid tumor such as melanoma, head and neck, liver or kidney cancer.

This chain joins TRBV6-5 and TRBJ1-4, with 10 bases fitting TRBD1. Trimming removed 6 bases from V and 7 bases from J; junction bases left unmatched: 5. The CDR3 is 14 amino acids. CDR1 is MNHEY and CDR2 is SVGAGI in the germline V gene. The CDR3 loop reads CASSPTGGFEKLFF. The CDR3, as DNA: TGTGCCAGCAGCCCGACAGGGGGCTTTGAAAAACTGTTTTTT.

The chain is built from TRBV15 and TRBJ1-1; a possible D gene is TRBD1 (5 bases). Trimming removed 1 base from V and 4 bases from J, with 13 bases in between. Looked up from germline, CDR1 is LNHNV and CDR2 is YYDKDF (reference sequence). The CDR3 covers 15 residues. As DNA, the CDR3 is TGTGCCACCAGCAGAGGGGGACCGCGGGGCACTGAAGCTTTCTTT. It translates to CATSRGGPRGTEAFF.

The chain couples TRBV6-5 to TRBJ2-3, with unresolved D. This CDR3 comprises 11 residues. The ends were cut back, 5 bases at V and 7 bases at J, with 7 bases in the middle. The germline V gene encodes CDR1 MNHEY and CDR2 SVGAGI. The CDR3 region has the DNA TGTGCCAGCAGTGGCTCCTATACGCAGTATTTT. Amino acid sequence: CASSGSYTQYF.

The rearrangement links TRBV21-1 to TRBJ1-5. TRBV21-1 is recorded as a pseudogene. This CDR3 has 15 amino acids. As DNA, the CDR3 is TGTGCCAGCAGCAAACCCCCGGAAAGCAATCAGCCCCAGCATTTT. Its protein is CASSKPPESNQPQHF.

The chain links TRBV9 to TRBJ2-1; no firm D call. The V and J ends lost 0 bases and 9 bases respectively, with 10 bases between them. The CDR3 contains 13 residues. Germline CDR1 SGDLS, CDR2 YYNGEE. The CDR3 sequence: CASSVGIQLEQFF. The CDR3, as DNA: TGTGCCAGCAGCGTAGGTATCCAGCTTGAGCAGTTCTTC.